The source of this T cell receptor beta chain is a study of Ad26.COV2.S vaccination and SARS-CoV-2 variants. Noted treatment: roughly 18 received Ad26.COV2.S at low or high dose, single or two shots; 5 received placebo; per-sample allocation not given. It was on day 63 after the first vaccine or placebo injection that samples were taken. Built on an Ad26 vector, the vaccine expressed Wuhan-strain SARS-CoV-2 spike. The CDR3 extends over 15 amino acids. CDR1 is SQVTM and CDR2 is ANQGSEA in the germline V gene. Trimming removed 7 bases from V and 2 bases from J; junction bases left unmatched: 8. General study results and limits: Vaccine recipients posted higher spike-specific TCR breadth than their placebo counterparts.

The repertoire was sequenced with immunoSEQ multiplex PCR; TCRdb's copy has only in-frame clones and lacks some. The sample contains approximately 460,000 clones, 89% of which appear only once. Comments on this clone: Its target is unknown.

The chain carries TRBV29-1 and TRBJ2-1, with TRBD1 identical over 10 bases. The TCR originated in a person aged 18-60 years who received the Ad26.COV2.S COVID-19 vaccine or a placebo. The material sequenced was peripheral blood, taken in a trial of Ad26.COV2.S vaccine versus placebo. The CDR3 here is CSAREDRGAYNEQFF. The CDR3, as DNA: TGCAGCGCCCGAGAGGACAGGGGGGCCTACAATGAGCAGTTCTTC.